This T cell receptor (beta chain) was profiled in a study of T cell changes during pregnancy in multiple sclerosis. CDR1 is SGHRS, CDR2 YFSETQ, per germline. Between the trimmed V and J ends, which lost 4 bases and 0 bases, there was a span of 11 bases. This CDR3 comprises 15 residues. The protocol was immunoSEQ multiplex PCR, while the TCRdb copy is restricted to in-frame clones and leaves out a portion. The sample consists of 98,000 or so clones, about 94% of them appearing once. The rearrangement joins TRBV5-1 to TRBJ1-5; D may be TRBD1 (5 bases). The sequence derives from a female donor with multiple sclerosis, enrolled in a pregnancy study. Source: peripheral blood, taken after pregnancy. Here the CDR3 DNA reads TGCGCCAGCAGCCCGCAAGGGGCTAGCAATCAGCCCCAGCATTTT. Translation gives CASSPQGASNQPQHF.